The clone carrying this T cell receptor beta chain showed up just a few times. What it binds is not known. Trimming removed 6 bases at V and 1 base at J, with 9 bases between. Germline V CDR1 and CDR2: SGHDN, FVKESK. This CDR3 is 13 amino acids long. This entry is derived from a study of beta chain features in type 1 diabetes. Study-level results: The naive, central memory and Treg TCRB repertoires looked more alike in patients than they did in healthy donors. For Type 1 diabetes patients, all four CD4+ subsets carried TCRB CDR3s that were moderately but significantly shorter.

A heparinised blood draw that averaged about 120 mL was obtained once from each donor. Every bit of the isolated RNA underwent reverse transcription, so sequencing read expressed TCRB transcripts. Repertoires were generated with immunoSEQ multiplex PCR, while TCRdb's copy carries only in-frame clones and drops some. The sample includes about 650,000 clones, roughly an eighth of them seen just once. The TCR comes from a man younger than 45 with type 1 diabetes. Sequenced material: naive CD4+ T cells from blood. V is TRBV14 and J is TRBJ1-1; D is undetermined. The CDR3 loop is CASRQRGNTEAFF. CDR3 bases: TGTGCCAGCAGGCAACGGGGGAACACTGAAGCTTTCTTT.